This TCR beta chain was recovered during a study of Graves' ophthalmopathy and Graves' hyperthyroidism. Moderate-to-severe activity, CAS ≥3, NOSPECS ≥4 and a duration under 3 months were seen in donors with ophthalmopathy. Orbital computed tomography, together with clinical symptoms, serum thyroxine, TRAb and thyroid ultrasound, was used for diagnosis. The sample holds a few counts of this clonotype. Its specificity is unknown. The TCR beta CDR3 regions underwent amplification from RNA transcripts. Following a first-round RT-PCR that used HTBI primers, a second-round multiplex PCR was carried out. Each CDR3 protein is one row after TCRdb ran MiXCR on the multiplex PCR reads. The table shows approximately 480,000 distinct CDR3 sequences, with roughly an eighth occurring only once. Notes on the study in general: Forecasting of ophthalmopathy progression by the model achieved almost 71% sensitivity and roughly 72% specificity. Blood contained most expanded thyroid clonotypes exceeding 0.001 frequency.

CDR3 length: 19 residues. Germline values: CDR1 SGHTA, CDR2 FQGNSA. The J segment lost 8 bases and the V segment lost 2 bases, leaving 19 bases of the junction unmatched. The receptor was isolated from a woman younger than 45 with Graves' ophthalmopathy. This chain links TRBV7-2 with TRBJ2-1; 9 bases map to TRBD2. Sequencing was carried out using blood. CDR3 sequence reads: CASSLSIGGRAYVFDEQFF. In nucleotides, the CDR3 is TGTGCCAGCAGCTTATCAATCGGCGGGAGGGCCTATGTATTTGATGAGCAGTTCTTC. The variable domain in full, completed from reference TRBV7-2 and TRBJ2-1, reads GAGVSQSPSNKVTEKGKDVELRCDPISGHTALYWYRQSLGQGLEFLIYFQGNSAPDKSGLPSDRFSAERTGGSVSTLTIQRTQQEDSAVYLCASSLSIGGRAYVFDEQFFGPGTRLTVL.